Each of the 5 T cell receptor beta chains below was sequenced from the same sample in a study of T cell repertoires in cytomegalovirus infection. TCRdb used MiXCR to reprocess the reads, holding one entry per CDR3 protein. This sample yields around 740,000 distinct CDR3 sequences, of which roughly 35% are seen a single time; roughly 2.8% belongs to the top ten. Sample: PBMCs. These receptors were taken from a human donor in good health (CMV status not recorded). Some clones in this sample may be carry-over from other donors' samples.

The chain combines TRBV7-6 with TRBJ2-1; weak D call: TRBD1 (5 bases). The CDR3 spans 15 residues. The V end lost 1 base, the J end lost 2 bases, and 9 bases lay between the germline ends. Germline-derived CDR1 and CDR2 are SGHVS and FNYEAQ. The CDR3 sequence: CASSLETVTYNEQFF. DNA for the CDR3: TGTGCCAGCAGCTTAGAGACAGTAACCTACAATGAGCAGTTCTTC.

The chain recombines TRBV20-1 with TRBJ2-5; D unresolved. Trimming removed 3 bases from V and 5 bases from J, with 10 bases in between. Germline V gives CDR1 DFQATT, CDR2 SNEGSKA (reference sequence). The CDR3 is made up of 12 amino acids. The CDR3, as DNA: TGCAGTGCTAGGGGTAGTTCGGAGACCCAGTACTTC. This codes for CSARGSSETQYF.

The rearrangement joins TRBV5-1 to TRBJ1-4; the D is unclear. Looked up from germline, CDR1 is SGHRS and CDR2 is YFSETQ. Deletions cut 1 base from V and 11 bases from J, with 9 bases between. The CDR3 is made up of 12 amino acids. CDR3 in DNA: TGCGCCAGCAGCTTGTTGACGGGGAAACTGTTTTTT. Amino acid sequence: CASSLLTGKLFF.

There are a few counts of this clonotype. The gene calls are TRBV12-3 or TRBV12-4 and TRBJ1-4, with a tentative D call TRBD1 (6 bases). This CDR3 region has 14 residues. With 5 bases removed from V and 10 bases from J, the gap between germline ends came to 17 bases. CDR3: CASSAGTKALKLFF. The CDR3 nucleotides are TGTGCCAGCAGTGCCGGGACAAAAGCCCTAAAACTGTTTTTT.

The J gene is TRBJ1-4, the V gene TRBV28, with 7 nucleotides matching TRBD1. Trimming cost V 6 bases and J 8 bases; bases outside gene matches: 12. The V gene's germline CDR1 is MDHEN and CDR2 SYDVKM. CDR3 length: 15 amino acids. CDR3 in amino acids: CASRTDRAGEEKLFF. Here the CDR3 DNA reads TGTGCCAGCAGAACAGACAGGGCTGGGGAGGAAAAACTGTTTTTT.